This paragraph covers one T cell receptor beta chain sequence. What it binds is not known. This PCR relied on a set of 60 Vbeta primers and 13 Jbeta primers. Under the authors' procedure: A follow-up analysis tallied about 80 million unique TCR beta chains, roughly 11 million shared. The assay was immunoSEQ multiplex PCR, and TCRdb's table has in-frame clones only and misses some. V and J calls and clone size are those listed in that table; D and trimming were worked out from the DNA. The sample has roughly 93,000 clones, roughly 70% seen once; the top ten hold approximately 1.8%. These data come from a study of cytomegalovirus exposure and HLA in healthy donors. Study-level points and caveats: Researchers reported in a later analysis that a missense DCLRE1C variant was tied to TCR beta V- and J-gene trimming. Differences between HLA loci emerged in a later analysis of TCR association rates, with DRB1 most and HLA-C fewest. 150 to 200 TCR beta chains were listed as cytomegalovirus-associated.

V shed 7 bases and J 7 bases; nucleotides not matched to a gene: 14. Germline V gene sequence: CDR1 MNHNY, CDR2 SVGAGI (reference sequence). CDR3 length: 16 amino acids. The sample consisted of PBMCs. The chain carries TRBV6-6 and TRBJ2-7; TRBD1 aligns across 12 bases. This TCR came from a male donor in good health and CMV-seronegative. The CDR3 here is CASTRALGQGAREQYF. As DNA, the CDR3 is TGTGCCAGCACCCGGGCGTTGGGACAGGGGGCGAGGGAGCAGTACTTC.